These T cell receptor beta chains were read from a single sample in a study of glioma-infiltrating T cells. MiXCR, run by TCRdb on the multiplex PCR reads, gives a single entry per CDR3 protein. This table has some 110,000 distinct CDR3 sequences, roughly 25% appearing once. Sequencing was performed on glioma tissue, nonneoplastic brain tissue, or PBMCs (not recorded which). The source of these receptors is a human donor with low-grade glioma or glioblastoma, undergoing nonglioma brain surgery, or in good health (not recorded which). CDR3s include the opening cysteine and the closing phenylalanine or tryptophan. Fields, in order: J gene, clone size, V gene, D gene, CDR3 length, CDR3 DNA, CDR3 protein. D genes are given only for firm matches. For some rows the clone size is stated as once, few or many, or as a class when expanded; others skip it.

TRBJ2-1	many	TRBV27	TRBD2	13	TGTGCCAGCAGTCGCGGGACTAACAATGAGCAGTTCTTC	CASSRGTNNEQFF
TRBJ2-1	many	TRBV6-1	-	16	TGTGCCAGCAGGAATGGCGCCGGGACCAAATACAATGAGCAGTTCTTC	CASRNGAGTKYNEQFF
TRBJ2-5	few	TRBV3-1	-	16	TGTGCCAGCAGCCATCGACGGGGATTGGGGCAAGAGACCCAGTACTTC	CASSHRRGLGQETQYF
TRBJ2-1	many	TRBV12-3/TRBV12-4	TRBD2	15	TGTGCCAGCAGTCCGAAGACTAGCGGGTACAATGAGCAGTTCTTC	CASSPKTSGYNEQFF
TRBJ2-3	-	TRBV5-1	-	15	TGCGCCAGCAGGCAGCTACAAACTAGCACAGATACGCAGTATTTT	CASRQLQTSTDTQYF
TRBJ2-7	many	TRBV7-9	-	12	TGTGCCAGCAGCTTAGTAGCCTACGAGCAGTACTTC	CASSLVAYEQYF
TRBJ2-7	few	TRBV10-3	TRBD2	15	TGTGCCATCAGCCCGGGGACTAGCGGGGCCTACGAGCAGTACTTC	CAISPGTSGAYEQYF
TRBJ1-5	many	TRBV2	-	17	TGTGCCAGCAGTGAAGATCCCGGATTGGGGGGCAATCAGCCCCAGCATTTT	CASSEDPGLGGNQPQHF
TRBJ1-1	many	TRBV12-3/TRBV12-4	TRBD1	14	TGTGCCAGCAGTCAACGACAGGGGAGCACTGAAGCTTTCTTT	CASSQRQGSTEAFF
TRBJ1-3	many	TRBV18	TRBD1	15	TGTGCCAGCTCATCACAGGGGAACCCTGGAAACACCATATATTTT	CASSSQGNPGNTIYF
TRBJ2-7	-	TRBV7-9	-	11	TGTGCCAGCAGTAGGTCTAACGAGCAGTACTTC	CASSRSNEQYF
TRBJ2-3	-	TRBV5-1	TRBD2	16	TGCGCCAGCAGCTTGGGAGCGGGAGGATTTACGGATACGCAGTATTTT	CASSLGAGGFTDTQYF